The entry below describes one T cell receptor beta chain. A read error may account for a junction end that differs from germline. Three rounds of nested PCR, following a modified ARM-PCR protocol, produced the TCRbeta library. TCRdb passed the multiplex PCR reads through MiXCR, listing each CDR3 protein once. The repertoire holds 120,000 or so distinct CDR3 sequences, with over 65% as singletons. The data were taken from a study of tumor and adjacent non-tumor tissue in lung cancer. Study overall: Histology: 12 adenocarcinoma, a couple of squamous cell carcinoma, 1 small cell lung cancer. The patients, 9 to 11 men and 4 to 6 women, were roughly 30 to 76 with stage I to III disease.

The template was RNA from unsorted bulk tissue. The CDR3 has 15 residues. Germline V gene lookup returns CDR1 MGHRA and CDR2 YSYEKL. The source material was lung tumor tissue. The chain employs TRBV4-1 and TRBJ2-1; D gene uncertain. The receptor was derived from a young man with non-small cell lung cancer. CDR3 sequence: CTSSQDVTFNNEQFF. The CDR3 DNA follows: TGCACCAGCAGCCAAGATGTGACATTTAACAATGAGCAGTTCTTC.